This entry lists 5 T cell receptor beta chains sequenced from one sample in a study of cytomegalovirus exposure and HLA in healthy donors. PCR was performed using 60 Vbeta and 13 Jbeta primers. Data came from immunoSEQ multiplex PCR; TCRdb stores just in-frame clones and leaves some out. This table has 110,000 to 150,000 clones, roughly 70% appearing once. The sample taken for sequencing was PBMCs. The source of these receptors is a man aged 25-40 years in good health and CMV-seronegative.

This chain links TRBV9 with TRBJ1-2; the D is unclear. In germline, CDR1 is SGDLS, CDR2 YYNGEE. This CDR3 is 16 amino acids long. The V end was cut by 3 bases, the J end by 3 bases, with 18 bases between. CDR3 protein: CASSAGEVLWDYGYTF. In DNA, the CDR3 is TGTGCCAGCAGCGCTGGGGAGGTTTTGTGGGACTATGGCTACACCTTC. Looking up the rest from reference TRBV9 and TRBJ1-2 gives the full variable domain: DSGVTQTPKHLITATGQRVTLRCSPRSGDLSVYWYQQSLDQGLQFLIQYYNGEERAKGNILERFSAQQFPDLHSELNLSSLELGDSALYFCASSAGEVLWDYGYTFGSGTRLTVV.

The chain combines TRBV5-6 with TRBJ2-5, with D unclear. Trimming cost V 0 bases and J 5 bases, with 8 bases left between them. This CDR3 comprises 13 residues. Germline loops: CDR1 SGHDT, CDR2 YYEEEE. CDR3 sequence: CASSLGLLETQYF. The CDR3 bases are TGTGCCAGCAGCTTGGGGCTTTTGGAGACCCAGTACTTC.

The chain employs TRBV6-6 and TRBJ1-2, with unresolved D. CDR1 and CDR2 (germline): MNHNY, SVGAGI (reference sequence). V dropped 6 bases and J dropped 1 base, with 9 bases sitting between them. CDR3 length: 13 amino acids. The CDR3 loop is CASSPGINYGYTF. The CDR3 nucleotides read TGTGCCAGCAGCCCCGGGATTAACTATGGCTACACCTTC.

V usage is TRBV19 and J usage is TRBJ1-1; 9 positions match TRBD1. After removal of 6 bases from V and 7 bases from J, the junction contained 6 bases not matched to a gene. Germline CDR1 is LNHDA and CDR2 is SQIVND (reference sequence). The CDR3 covers 13 residues. DNA of the CDR3: TGTGCCAGTAGGACAGGGGGGTCTATTGAAGCTTTCTTT. Translation: CASRTGGSIEAFF.

The DNA of the CDR3 is TGTGCCAGCAGCGTGGACCGGGAAGAAGAGACCCAGTACTTC. Translation: CASSVDREEETQYF. V usage is TRBV7-2 and J usage is TRBJ2-5; TRBD2 is a possible D gene (5 bases). V was trimmed by 5 bases and J by 3 bases, leaving 13 bases between them. Germline-derived CDR1 and CDR2 are SGHTA and FQGNSA. The CDR3 is 14 amino acids.